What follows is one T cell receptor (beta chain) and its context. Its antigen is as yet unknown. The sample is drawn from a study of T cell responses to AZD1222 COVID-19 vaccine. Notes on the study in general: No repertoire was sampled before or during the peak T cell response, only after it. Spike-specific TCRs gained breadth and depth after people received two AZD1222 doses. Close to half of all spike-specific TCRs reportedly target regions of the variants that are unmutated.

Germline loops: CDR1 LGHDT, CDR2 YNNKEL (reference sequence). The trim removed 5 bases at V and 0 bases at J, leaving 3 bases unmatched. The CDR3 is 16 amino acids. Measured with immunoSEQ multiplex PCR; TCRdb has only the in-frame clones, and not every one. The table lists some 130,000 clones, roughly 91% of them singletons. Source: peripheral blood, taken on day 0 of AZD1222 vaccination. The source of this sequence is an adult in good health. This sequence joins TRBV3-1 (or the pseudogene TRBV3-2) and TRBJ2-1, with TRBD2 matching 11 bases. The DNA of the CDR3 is TGTGCCAGCAGCACCCTAGCGGGGGGCTCCTACAATGAGCAGTTCTTC. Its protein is CASSTLAGGSYNEQFF.